This T cell receptor beta chain is drawn from a study of blood T cells in healthy people across ages. A second PCR of roughly 7 to 11 cycles used a sample-barcoded 5' primer and a J-beta primer mix. TCRdb analysed the 5' RACE reads with MiXCR anew, one entry per CDR3 protein. The sample has about 1.5 million distinct CDR3 sequences; roughly 45% are singletons. Sequencing was performed on blood. This sequence originates from a woman in her late teens or twenties in good health.

In DNA, the CDR3 is TGTGCCAGCAGTAGCCTTGGAGGGCCGGGCACCGGGGAGCTGTTTTTT. Amino acids: CASSSLGGPGTGELFF. The chain joins TRBV27 to TRBJ2-2; D possibly corresponds to TRBD2 (6 bases). The CDR3 covers 16 residues. The V end lost 5 bases, the J end lost 4 bases, and 17 bases lay between the germline ends. Germline CDR1 MNHEY, CDR2 SMNVEV (reference sequence).